The 13 T cell receptor beta chains given below trace back to one sample, sequenced in a study of cytomegalovirus exposure and HLA in healthy donors. The PCR employed 60 Vbeta primers together with 13 Jbeta primers. Assay: immunoSEQ multiplex PCR; the TCRdb copy retains only in-frame clones and omits some. The table shows roughly 97,000 clones, with 78% occurring only once. Sequencing was performed on PBMCs. Receptor source: a middle-aged woman in good health and CMV-seronegative.

The chain joins TRBV27 to TRBJ1-2; weak D call: TRBD1 (5 bases). Germline V CDR1 and CDR2: MNHEY, SMNVEV (reference sequence). The CDR3 extends over 12 amino acids. Trimming pared 8 bases from V and 7 bases from J, leaving 14 bases between. The CDR3 spells CASGGVMGGYTF. The CDR3 DNA reads as TGTGCCAGCGGGGGGGTAATGGGTGGCTACACCTTC.

The CDR3, as DNA: TGTGCCAGCAGCTTCAGCTCCTACAATGAGCAGTTCTTC. Its protein is CASSFSSYNEQFF. This chain connects TRBV7-2 to TRBJ2-1; D gene uncertain. The CDR3 covers 13 residues. The germline gives CDR1 SGHTA, CDR2 FQGNSA. Trimming removed 3 bases from V and 0 bases from J, with 3 bases in between.

The chain couples TRBV6-6 to TRBJ2-5; D gene uncertain. This CDR3 contains 15 residues. The V end was cut by 4 bases, the J end by 2 bases, with 14 bases between. From germline, CDR1 is MNHNY and CDR2 SVGAGI (reference sequence). The CDR3 here is CASSSVERTQETQYF. The CDR3 DNA reads TGTGCCAGCAGTTCCGTCGAACGCACACAAGAGACCCAGTACTTC.

This clone was observed a few times. The chain carries TRBV28 and TRBJ2-2; weak D call: TRBD2 (5 bases). V lost 7 bases and J 4 bases, leaving 16 bases between the germline ends. CDR1 is MDHEN and CDR2 is SYDVKM in the germline V gene. This CDR3 is built from 15 residues. The CDR3 coding sequence is TGTGCCAGCAAAAGTTCTGGAGGCGGCACCGGGGAGCTGTTTTTT. Translated: CASKSSGGGTGELFF.

The chain carries TRBV21-1 and TRBJ1-1; the table names TRBD1, a call not compared with the DNA. TRBV21-1 is described as a pseudogene. The CDR3 runs to 16 residues. CDR3 nucleotide sequence: TGTGCCAGCAGCCCGGACATTCAGGAGTTTGGCACTGAAGCTTTCTTT. This sequence encodes CASSPDIQEFGTEAFF.

This sequence joins TRBV7-9 and TRBJ2-7, with D possibly TRBD1 on 5 matching bases. The ends were cut back, 3 bases at V and 7 bases at J, with 13 bases in the middle. This CDR3 has 13 amino acids. Germline V gives CDR1 SEHNR, CDR2 FQNEAQ (reference sequence). The CDR3: CASSFSAQGEQYF. The CDR3 DNA reads as TGTGCCAGCAGCTTCAGTGCCCAGGGAGAGCAGTACTTC. The whole variable domain, remainder taken from reference TRBV7-9 and TRBJ2-7, is DTGVSQNPRHKITKRGQNVTFRCDPISEHNRLYWYRQTLGQGPEFLTYFQNEAQLEKSRLLSDRFSAERPKGSFSTLEIQRTEQGDSAMYLCASSFSAQGEQYFGPGTRLTVT.

This clone was picked up one time. The CDR3 sequence: CASSQDPRGYNEQFF. The CDR3 DNA sequence: TGTGCCAGCAGTCAGGACCCTAGGGGGTACAATGAGCAGTTCTTC. The chain carries TRBV28 and TRBJ2-1; TRBD1 might be the D (6 bases). V was cut by 5 bases and J by 4 bases, with 15 bases left in between. The CDR3 contains 15 residues. Germline lookup yields CDR1 MDHEN and CDR2 SYDVKM.

CDR3 DNA: TGCGCCAGCAGCTTCGGGACAACGAACACTGAAGCTTTCTTT. Translated: CASSFGTTNTEAFF. V usage is TRBV4-1 and J usage is TRBJ1-1; D might be TRBD1 (6 bases). This CDR3 contains 14 residues. Germline CDR1 is MGHRA and CDR2 is YSYEKL. V shed 5 bases and J shed 1 base, with 11 bases lying between them.

The chain is built from TRBV7-2 and TRBJ2-3; TRBD1 is a possible D gene (6 bases). V shed 4 bases and J shed 2 bases, with 7 bases lying between them. The germline CDR1 and CDR2 sequences are SGHTA and FQGNSA. The CDR3 consists of 13 residues. The CDR3 DNA sequence: TGTGCCAGCAGCTGGACAGACACAGATACGCAGTATTTT. Translated: CASSWTDTDTQYF.

The chain uses TRBV19 and TRBJ1-5; 7 nucleotides match TRBD1. The junction had 6 bases not matched to a gene; V was cut back by 5 bases and J by 5 bases. Germline V lookup: CDR1 LNHDA, CDR2 SQIVND (reference sequence). The CDR3 spans 14 residues. The CDR3 protein is CASSLRQGHQPQHF. As DNA, the CDR3 is TGTGCCAGTAGTCTAAGACAGGGACATCAGCCCCAGCATTTT. Based on the CDR3 plus reference TRBV19 and TRBJ1-5, the full variable domain is DGGITQSPKYLFRKEGQNVTLSCEQNLNHDAMYWYRQDPGQGLRLIYYSQIVNDFQKGDIAEGYSVSREKKESFPLTVTSAQKNPTAFYLCASSLRQGHQPQHFGDGTRLSIL.

Comments on this clone: Other DNA variants within this sample encode the same CDR3. The genes are TRBV18 and TRBJ2-7; D is perhaps TRBD1 (6 bases). Germline values: CDR1 KGHSH, CDR2 LQKENI. The CDR3 runs 13 residues. Between the trimmed V and J ends, which lost 3 bases and 2 bases, there was a span of 8 bases. Written as DNA, the CDR3 is TGTGCCAGCTCACCGGCAGGGGCCTACGAGCAGTACTTC. It specifies CASSPAGAYEQYF.

V gene TRBV5-6 combines with J gene TRBJ1-1; tentatively, D is TRBD1 (6 bases). CDR1 is SGHDT, CDR2 YYEEEE, per germline. The CDR3 spans 15 residues. V lost 4 bases, J lost 0 bases, and 13 bases lay in between. CDR3 DNA sequence: TGTGCCAGCAGCGAACAGGGCGCTTTGAACACTGAAGCTTTCTTT. This sequence encodes CASSEQGALNTEAFF. Complete variable domain (other parts from reference TRBV5-6 and TRBJ1-1): DAGVTQSPTHLIKTRGQQVTLRCSPKSGHDTVSWYQQALGQGPQFIFQYYEEEERQRGNFPDRFSGHQFPNYSSELNVNALLLGDSALYLCASSEQGALNTEAFFGQGTRLTVV.

This chain uses TRBV6-5 with TRBJ1-1, with 7 bases aligning to TRBD1. After removal of 7 bases from V and 4 bases from J, the junction contained 6 bases not matched to a gene. The CDR3 covers 13 residues. Germline CDR1 is MNHEY and CDR2 is SVGAGI. The CDR3 here is CASKNTGATEAFF. The CDR3 DNA sequence: TGTGCCAGCAAAAACACAGGGGCCACTGAAGCTTTCTTT.